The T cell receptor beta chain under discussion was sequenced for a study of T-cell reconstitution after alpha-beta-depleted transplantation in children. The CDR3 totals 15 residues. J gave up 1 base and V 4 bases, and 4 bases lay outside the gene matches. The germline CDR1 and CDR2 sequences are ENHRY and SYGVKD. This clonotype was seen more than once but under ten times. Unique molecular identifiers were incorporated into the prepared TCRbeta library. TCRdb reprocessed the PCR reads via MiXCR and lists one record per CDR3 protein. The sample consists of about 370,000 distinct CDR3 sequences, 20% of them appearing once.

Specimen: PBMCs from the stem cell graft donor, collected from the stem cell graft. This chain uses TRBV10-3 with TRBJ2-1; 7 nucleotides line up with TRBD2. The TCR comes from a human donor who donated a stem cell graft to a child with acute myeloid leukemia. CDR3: CAISVWEGSYNEQFF. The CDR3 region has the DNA TGTGCCATCAGTGTTTGGGAGGGGTCCTACAATGAGCAGTTCTTC.